The rows below give T cell receptor beta chains drawn from one sample of a study of CD8 T cell repertoires and HIV-1 epitope variants. No cognate antigen is known for these TCRs. Some clones are missing from TCRdb's copy, which holds only in-frame ones; the method was immunoSEQ multiplex PCR. The repertoire holds around 4,800 clones, with more than 60% as singletons. Sequenced: cultured CD8+ T cells derived from PBMCs. Source of these receptors: a male donor with HIV. The CDR3 runs from the conserved cysteine through the conserved F or W. The D gene is left open where the match is weak. Expanded clones are given a class, and other clones once, few, many or no size at all.

>-|-|TRBV19|TRBJ1-2
TGTGCCAGTACCCTATCAACAGCTTTTGGCTACACCTTC
CASTLSTAFGYTF
>-|-|TRBV9|TRBJ2-1
TGTGCCAGCAGCGTAGAAGGGAACGAGCAGTTCTTC
CASSVEGNEQFF
>few|-|TRBV27|TRBJ1-2
TGTGCCAGCAGTTTCACAAGGGACGACTATGGCTACACCTTC
CASSFTRDDYGYTF
>-|-|TRBV19|TRBJ2-2
TGTGCCAGTAGTATAGTAGTCGAAACCGGGGAGCTGTTTTTT
CASSIVVETGELFF
>-|TRBD2|TRBV9|TRBJ2-7
TGTGCCAGCAGCGCCTCCGGGGGGGAAACCTACGAGCAGTACTTC
CASSASGGETYEQYF
>-|-|TRBV7-9|TRBJ1-1
TGTGCCAGCAGCACCACCGAGAACACTGAAGCTTTCTTT
CASSTTENTEAFF
>-|-|TRBV9|TRBJ1-6
TGTGCCAGCAGCGTAATCCCCCTCCACTTT
CASSVIPLHF
>-|TRBD2|TRBV28|TRBJ2-7
TGTGCCAGCGTGAGCGGGAGTTTTAACGAGCAGTACTTC
CASVSGSFNEQYF
>-|TRBD2|TRBV19|TRBJ2-1
TGTGCCAGTAGTATAAGCGGGGGGCGATACAATGAGCAGTTCTTC
CASSISGGRYNEQFF
>medium-sized|TRBD1|TRBV25-1|TRBJ2-7
TGTGCCAGCAGTAGTGACCGATGGGACAGGGAAACCTACGAGCAGTACTTC
CASSSDRWDRETYEQYF
>once|TRBD2|TRBV18|TRBJ2-1
TGTGCCAGCTCATCGGGACTAGCGGGGGGGACCAATGAGCAGTTCTTC
CASSSGLAGGTNEQFF
>-|-|TRBV19|TRBJ1-5
TGTGCCAGTACTATTTTTAATGGCAATCAGCCCCAGCATTTT
CASTIFNGNQPQHF
>-|-|TRBV9|TRBJ1-1
TGTGCCAGCATGGCGGGGCCAGGAGACACTGAAGCTTTCTTT
CASMAGPGDTEAFF
>-|TRBD2|TRBV7-9|TRBJ2-3
TGTGCCAGCACCGCCAGCGGGGCCCCTAGCACAGATACGCAGTATTTT
CASTASGAPSTDTQYF
>-|-|TRBV5-4|TRBJ2-7
TGTGCCAGCAGCTTCCAGGGATCATCCTACGAGCAGTACTTC
CASSFQGSSYEQYF
>once|-|TRBV28|TRBJ2-2
TGTGCCAGCGGGTTGTCTGCCGGGGAGCTGTTTTTT
CASGLSAGELFF
>-|-|TRBV28|TRBJ2-1
TGTGCCAGCAGTGGGCAATTGGATAAAGCGGAGGAGCTGTACAATGAGCAGTTCTTC
CASSGQLDKAEELYNEQFF
>-|TRBD1|TRBV28|TRBJ2-5
TGTGCCAGCAGTATACAGGGGGCAGAGACCCAGTACTTC
CASSIQGAETQYF
>-|TRBD1|TRBV7-9|TRBJ2-7
TGTGCCAGCAGCGCCCCAGGGGGCGCCGACGAGCAGTACTTC
CASSAPGGADEQYF
>-|TRBD1|TRBV2|TRBJ1-4
TGTGCCAGCAGGGGGACAGGGGAGTATGAAAAACTGTTTTTT
CASRGTGEYEKLFF
>-|TRBD1|TRBV5-5|TRBJ1-1
TGTGCCAGCAGTCGGACAGGGGACACTGAAGCTTTCTTT
CASSRTGDTEAFF
>-|-|TRBV28|TRBJ2-7
TGTGCCAGCAGTTTCAGCTACGAGCAGTACTTC
CASSFSYEQYF
>-|-|TRBV7-9|TRBJ2-7
TGTGCCAGCAGCTTAGATGGCGGGAAAATGCAAGAGCAGTACTTC
CASSLDGGKMQEQYF
>-|-|TRBV28|TRBJ2-3
TGTGCCAGCAGTTTCCCCTCCTCGGGGGGCGGGACAAGTGCAGATACGCAGTATTTT
CASSFPSSGGGTSADTQYF
>-|TRBD1|TRBV19|TRBJ2-7
TGTGCCAGTAAAGGGACAGGGAGGAACGAGCAGTACTTC
CASKGTGRNEQYF
>-|-|TRBV6-5|TRBJ2-7
TGTGCCAGCAGACCTATTGGGGGCTACGAGCAGTACTTC
CASRPIGGYEQYF
>-|TRBD1|TRBV6-1|TRBJ2-2
TGTGCCAGCAGTGAAGGGGACAGTTCTACCGGGGAGCTGTTTTTT
CASSEGDSSTGELFF
>-|-|TRBV7-9|TRBJ1-5
TGTGCCAGCAGCTTAGGGAATCAGCCCCAGCATTTT
CASSLGNQPQHF
>-|TRBD2|TRBV27|TRBJ2-2
TGTGCCAGCAGTTCAACGACAACTAGCGGGAACAACACCGGGGAGCTGTTTTTT
CASSSTTTSGNNTGELFF
>-|-|TRBV29-1|TRBJ2-7
TGCAGCGTACTCGACGGGCCCTACGAGCAGTACTTC
CSVLDGPYEQYF
>-|-|TRBV9|TRBJ2-2
TGTGCCAGCAGCCCACGAGAACTCAGGGGGGAGCTGTTTTTT
CASSPRELRGELFF
>once|TRBD1|TRBV7-2|TRBJ1-6
TGTGCCAGCTCCTCCGGGACAGGAAATTCACCCCTCCACTTT
CASSSGTGNSPLHF
>few|TRBD2|TRBV27|TRBJ2-2
TGTGCCAGCAGTTTTACGACTAGCGGGAACTTAAACACCGGGGAGCTGTTTTTT
CASSFTTSGNLNTGELFF
>-|-|TRBV5-1|TRBJ2-7
TGCGCCAGCAGCTTGGGGTACGAGCAGTACTTC
CASSLGYEQYF
>-|TRBD1|TRBV7-6|TRBJ1-2
TGTGCCAGCAGCGGACAGGGGTGGAATGGCTACACCTTC
CASSGQGWNGYTF
>-|-|TRBV20-1|TRBJ2-1
TGCAGTGACGTTTACAATGAGCAGTTCTTC
CSDVYNEQFF
>-|-|TRBV27|TRBJ2-7
TGTGCAACTAGAGGTAACTCCTACGAGCAGTACTTC
CATRGNSYEQYF
>-|TRBD1|TRBV12-5|TRBJ2-3
TGTGCTAGTGGTTTGGGCGTGACAGGGGGAGATACGCAGTATTTT
CASGLGVTGGDTQYF
>few|-|TRBV5-4|TRBJ2-1
TGTGCCAGCAGCTTGTTTCGGGACTCCTACAATGAGCAGTTCTTC
CASSLFRDSYNEQFF
>few|-|TRBV2|TRBJ1-1
TGTGCCAGCAGTGAGGGGTTTAGCACTGAAGCTTTCTTT
CASSEGFSTEAFF
>-|-|TRBV6-6|TRBJ2-5
TGTGCCAGCAGTTACTGGGGGGAGACCCAGTACTTC
CASSYWGETQYF
>-|TRBD1|TRBV4-1|TRBJ1-6
TGCGCCAGCAGCCAACTAGGACAGGGGAATTCACCCCTCCACTTT
CASSQLGQGNSPLHF
>-|-|TRBV9|TRBJ2-2
TGTGCCAGCAGCGTATGGGACTTCGGCACCGGGGAGCTGTTTTTT
CASSVWDFGTGELFF
>-|TRBD2|TRBV7-2|TRBJ2-1
TGTGCCAGCAGCTTAGCGTTAGCTAGCGGTCCCTACAATGAGCAGTTCTTC
CASSLALASGPYNEQFF
>-|-|TRBV4-2|TRBJ2-3
TGTGCCAGCAGCCAAGATCCCGGGACGGTACTCACAGATACGCAGTATTTT
CASSQDPGTVLTDTQYF
>-|TRBD1|TRBV28|TRBJ1-4
TGTGCCAGCAGTGGGACAGGGGGCCCACTTAATGAAAAACTGTTTTTT
CASSGTGGPLNEKLFF
>-|-|TRBV5-1|TRBJ2-1
TGCGCCAGCAGCTTCCTTGACTATGGTGAGCAGTTCTTC
CASSFLDYGEQFF
>-|-|TRBV10-3|TRBJ2-7
TGTGCCATCAGTGAGCCAGACAGTTCTGACGAGCAGTACTTC
CAISEPDSSDEQYF
>-|-|TRBV7-9|TRBJ2-2
TGTGCCAGCAGCTTCACGGAGAACACCGGGGAGCTGTTTTTT
CASSFTENTGELFF
>-|TRBD1|TRBV19|TRBJ1-5
TGTGCCAGCCGACAGGGGGCGAGCAATCAGCCCCAGCATTTT
CASRQGASNQPQHF
>-|-|TRBV19|TRBJ2-4
TGTGCCAGTAGCCCTACCGGGGGATACATTCAGTACTTC
CASSPTGGYIQYF
>-|-|TRBV10-3|TRBJ1-2
TGTGCCATCATCATTCCACAGGGTAACGGCTACACCTTC
CAIIIPQGNGYTF
>-|-|TRBV5-5|TRBJ2-1
TGTGCCAGCAGCCCGGACAGAGACCGACCTCTTGATGAGCAGTTCTTC
CASSPDRDRPLDEQFF
>-|-|TRBV6-1|TRBJ1-1
TGTGCCAGCAGTCCCTGGGGGCCAGATGCTTTCTTT
CASSPWGPDAFF
>-|-|TRBV28|TRBJ2-7
TGTGCCAGCAGTTATGCACGGGTTGGAGAGCAGTACTTC
CASSYARVGEQYF
>-|TRBD1|TRBV11-3|TRBJ2-7
TGTGCCAGCAGCTTAGGGAACAGGGGCGGCTACGAGCAGTACTTC
CASSLGNRGGYEQYF
>-|-|TRBV5-5|TRBJ2-7
TGTGCCAGCAGTCTGGCCTCCTACGAGCAGTACTTC
CASSLASYEQYF
>-|-|TRBV7-3|TRBJ2-5
TGTGCCAGCAGCTCCTCAGGCCCGGGGTTGCGAGAGACCCAGTACTTC
CASSSSGPGLRETQYF
>-|TRBD1|TRBV5-1|TRBJ2-7
TGCGCCAGCAGCTCCCTACCAGGGGGCGAGCAGTACTTC
CASSSLPGGEQYF
>-|-|TRBV14|TRBJ1-1
TGTGCCAGCAGCCAAGTTGAAGCGGGCACTGAAGCTTTCTTT
CASSQVEAGTEAFF